This record covers a single T cell receptor beta chain. This entry comes from a study of blood T cell repertoires in COVID-19. Germline V gene data show CDR1 as MGHRA and CDR2 as YSYEKL. The CDR3 spans 15 residues. J gave up 5 bases and V 6 bases, and 7 bases lay outside the gene matches. Using immunoSEQ multiplex PCR, the repertoire was profiled, and TCRdb retains in-frame clones only, with some absent. Found here are 20,000 to 25,000 clones, 80% to 90% of them singletons; the top ten hold around 6%. This chain joins TRBV4-1 and TRBJ1-4, with 9 positions matching TRBD1. Sequencing was performed on peripheral blood. This clonotype was obtained from a human donor in a cohort sampled during active COVID-19. The DNA of the CDR3 is TGCGCCAGCAGGCAACCGGGACAGGGAAATGAAAAACTGTTTTTT. Amino acids: CASRQPGQGNEKLFF.